A selection of T cell receptor beta chains follows, all from one sample in a study of cytomegalovirus exposure and HLA in healthy donors. Using immunoSEQ multiplex PCR, the repertoire was profiled, and TCRdb retains in-frame clones only, with some absent. The table includes 150,000 to 200,000 clones, about 80% detected once. The specimen was PBMCs. The source is a woman between 40 and 55 years old in good health and CMV-seronegative. CDR3s include the opening cysteine and the closing phenylalanine or tryptophan. A D gene is named only where the DNA matches it firmly. Only some rows state a clone size, as once, few, many or a class for expanded clones.

TRBJ2-6 NA NA TRBV5-1 CASSLAGGANVLTF TGCGCCAGCAGCTTGGCAGGTGGGGCCAACGTCCTGACTTTC
TRBJ2-1 NA once TRBV12-5 CASGPSLDLNNEQFF TGTGCTAGTGGTCCTTCTCTGGACTTAAACAATGAGCAGTTCTTC
TRBJ1-1 NA NA TRBV6-5 CASSYSGGGGTEAFF TGTGCCAGCAGTTACAGTGGGGGCGGCGGCACTGAAGCTTTCTTT
TRBJ2-1 NA once TRBV4-1 CASSQDFAPESYNEQFF TGCGCCAGCAGCCAAGATTTCGCGCCTGAGTCCTATAATGAGCAGTTCTTC
TRBJ2-7 NA NA TRBV5-1 CASSAAGDSYEQYF TGCGCCAGCAGCGCGGCAGGGGATTCCTACGAGCAGTACTTC
TRBJ2-3 NA few TRBV2 CASSSNGLTSSTDTQYF TGTGCCAGCAGCTCGAATGGGTTGACTTCTAGCACAGATACGCAGTATTTT
TRBJ2-1 NA NA TRBV5-6 CASSLGYPAGSYNEQFF TGTGCCAGCAGCTTGGGGTATCCGGCAGGTTCCTACAATGAGCAGTTCTTC
TRBJ2-7 TRBD1 NA TRBV7-9 CASSPDRGGYEQYF TGTGCCAGCAGCCCGGACAGGGGGGGGTACGAGCAGTACTTC
TRBJ2-1 NA NA TRBV7-6 CASSLGGVTEQFF TGTGCCAGCAGCTTAGGCGGGGTTACGGAGCAGTTCTTC
TRBJ2-7 TRBD2 few TRBV6-1 CASNPLAGGSYEQYF TGTGCCAGCAACCCTCTAGCGGGAGGGAGTTACGAGCAGTACTTC
TRBJ2-3 TRBD2 NA TRBV2 CASVSGRAVKSTDTQYF TGTGCCAGTGTTAGCGGGAGGGCCGTGAAATCCACAGATACGCAGTATTTT
TRBJ2-4 NA NA TRBV19 CASSISIQENIQYF TGTGCCAGTAGTATAAGTATCCAGGAAAACATTCAGTACTTC
TRBJ1-2 NA NA TRBV10-3 CAIFGTGTRSPTNGYTF TGTGCCATTTTCGGTACCGGGACAAGAAGCCCAACGAATGGCTACACCTTC
TRBJ2-1 TRBD2 NA TRBV27 CASSFTGRGGEQFF TGTGCCAGCAGTTTTACAGGGCGGGGGGGTGAGCAGTTCTTC
TRBJ1-3 NA once TRBV30 CAWSSGAFSGNTIYF TGTGCCTGGAGTTCAGGGGCCTTCTCTGGAAACACCATATATTTT
TRBJ1-1 NA NA TRBV5-1 CASSLYGEGAGAFF TGCGCCAGCAGCTTATATGGAGAGGGCGCAGGAGCTTTCTTT
TRBJ2-1 TRBD2 few TRBV11-1 CASSLTSGSYNEQFF TGTGCCAGCAGCTTAACGAGCGGGAGCTACAATGAGCAGTTCTTC
TRBJ2-5 TRBD2 once TRBV12-5 CASGSLTSGRETTQYF TGTGCTAGTGGTTCCTTGACTAGCGGGAGGGAGACGACCCAGTACTTC
TRBJ1-3 NA NA TRBV5-6 CASSLRTLSGNTIYF TGTGCCAGCAGCCTACGGACACTCTCTGGGAACACCATATATTTT
TRBJ1-5 TRBD1 NA TRBV30 CAWGQGAVSNQPQHF TGTGCCTGGGGACAGGGGGCAGTAAGCAATCAGCCCCAGCATTTT
TRBJ2-1 TRBD2 NA TRBV11-2 CASSLHSGRGNEQFF TGTGCCAGCAGCTTACACAGCGGGAGGGGGAATGAGCAGTTCTTC
TRBJ2-7 TRBD2 NA TRBV5-1 CASSLGVAGYEQYF TGCGCCAGCAGCTTGGGTGTAGCGGGCTACGAGCAGTACTTC
TRBJ2-7 TRBD2 NA TRBV30 CAWSVLSSGNYEQYF TGTGCCTGGAGTGTTCTGTCTAGCGGGAACTACGAGCAGTACTTC
TRBJ1-5 NA NA TRBV19 CASSIGQGWQPQHF TGTGCCAGTAGTATCGGGCAGGGCTGGCAGCCCCAGCATTTT
TRBJ1-1 NA NA TRBV30 CAWTVDRNTEAFF TGTGCCTGGACAGTCGACAGGAACACTGAAGCTTTCTTT
TRBJ2-3 NA NA TRBV7-9 CASSPEQRDTDTQYF TGTGCCAGCAGCCCGGAGCAGAGGGACACAGATACGCAGTATTTT
TRBJ1-2 TRBD1 once TRBV2 CASSESGGTYGYTF TGTGCCAGCAGTGAGTCAGGGGGGACCTATGGCTACACCTTC
TRBJ2-3 TRBD1 once TRBV2 CASSEGLSGGEADTQYF TGTGCCAGCAGTGAGGGATTGTCAGGGGGCGAAGCAGATACGCAGTATTTT
TRBJ2-7 NA once TRBV5-1 CASRVLPSSYEQYF TGCGCCAGCAGGGTACTTCCAAGCTCCTACGAGCAGTACTTC